The 29 T cell receptor beta chains presented below share a single source sample, sequenced in a study of blood T cell repertoires in COVID-19. TCRdb's table, derived via immunoSEQ multiplex PCR, lists solely in-frame clones and lacks some. The sample records fewer than 140,000 clones, 60% to 85% being singletons. Specimen: peripheral blood. Receptor source: a man aged 80 or over with COVID-19, enrolled during active disease.

V and J are TRBV6-5 and TRBJ1-5, with a possible D match to TRBD1 (6 bases). Trimming shortened V by 6 bases and J by 2 bases, and 8 bases separated the two germline ends. Germline V gives CDR1 MNHEY, CDR2 SVGAGI. The CDR3 is 13 residues long. In DNA, the CDR3 is TGTGCCAGCAGCTCAGGGGGCAATCAGCCCCAGCATTTT. Translation gives CASSSGGNQPQHF.

The chain uses TRBV7-9 and TRBJ1-1; D ambiguous. Germline assignment: CDR1 SEHNR and CDR2 FQNEAQ (reference sequence). V was pared by 1 base and J by 0 bases, with 9 bases between. CDR3 size: 15 residues. In DNA, the CDR3 is TGTGCCAGCAGCTTAGTTCCCCAGGTGAACACTGAAGCTTTCTTT. Translation: CASSLVPQVNTEAFF.

This clone was detected only a few times. The gene calls are TRBV23-1 and TRBJ2-7, with TRBD2 identical over 8 bases. TRBV23-1 is an ORF for which the function is uncertain. After removal of 2 bases from V and 2 bases from J, the junction contained 8 bases not matched to a gene. CDR3 length: 16 amino acids. The DNA for the CDR3 is TGCGCCAGCAGTCAAACTCTTCCGGGAGGGGCCTACGAGCAGTACTTC. Its translation: CASSQTLPGGAYEQYF.

This clone was observed once. The chain is built from TRBV28 and TRBJ1-6; D unclear. Looked up from germline, CDR1 is MDHEN and CDR2 is SYDVKM. The germline V and J ends were trimmed by 6 bases and 4 bases, with 4 bases remaining between them. The length of the CDR3 is 12 residues. The CDR3 DNA follows: TGTGCCAGCAGACGGTATAATTCACCCCTCCACTTT. It specifies CASRRYNSPLHF. Based on the CDR3 plus reference TRBV28 and TRBJ1-6, the full variable domain is DVKVTQSSRYLVKRTGEKVFLECVQDMDHENMFWYRQDPGLGLRLIYFSYDVKMKEKGDIPEGYSVSREKKERFSLILESASTNQTSMYLCASRRYNSPLHFGNGTRLTVT.

The chain carries TRBV28 and TRBJ1-4; D may be TRBD1 (6 bases). The CDR3 consists of 14 residues. The V end was cut by 9 bases, the J end by 6 bases, with 17 bases between. Germline loops: CDR1 MDHEN, CDR2 SYDVKM. CDR3 DNA: TGTGCCAGTGGGGGGGGCAGGGTGGATGAAAAACTGTTTTTT. This translates into CASGGGRVDEKLFF.

The genes are TRBV3-1 (or the pseudogene TRBV3-2) and TRBJ2-6, with TRBD2 as a possible D gene (5 bases). CDR1 is LGHDT and CDR2 is YNNKEL in the germline V gene (reference sequence). The CDR3 runs 13 residues. V lost 7 bases and J 2 bases, leaving 6 bases between the germline ends. The CDR3 coding sequence is TGTGCCAGCAACGGGGCTGGGGCCAACGTCCTGACTTTC. It codes for CASNGAGANVLTF.

This sequence joins TRBV7-8 and TRBJ2-4, with TRBD1 matching over 9 bases. This CDR3 spans 17 amino acids. Trimming took 5 bases from V and 4 from J; bases not matched to a gene: 12. Looked up from germline, CDR1 is SGHVS and CDR2 is FQNEAQ. This CDR3 is CASSVTPSGTGKNIQYF. CDR3 nucleotides: TGTGCCAGCAGCGTTACCCCCTCCGGGACAGGGAAAAACATTCAGTACTTC.

This clone appeared once. For the CDR3, the DNA is TGTGCCAGCTCACCCAGGGGCCTAGGGTACGAGCAGTACTTC. Amino acids: CASSPRGLGYEQYF. The chain combines TRBV18 with TRBJ2-7, with D tentatively TRBD1 (6 bases). The CDR3 loop spans 14 amino acids. Germline V gives CDR1 KGHSH, CDR2 LQKENI. V lost 3 bases and J lost 4, with 13 bases in between.

The DNA of the CDR3 is TGTGCCAGCAGTGAACAGGGGAGCAATCAGCCCCAGCATTTT. This gives the protein CASSEQGSNQPQHF. V usage is TRBV2 and J usage is TRBJ1-5; TRBD1 might be the D (6 bases). Trimming took 2 bases from V and 1 from J, leaving 6 bases between them. Germline V CDR1 and CDR2: SNHLY, FYNNEI. This CDR3 is built from 14 residues.

The rearrangement joins TRBV2 to TRBJ2-7, with D perhaps matching TRBD2 (6 bases). CDR3 size: 12 residues. The germline V gene has CDR1 SNHLY and CDR2 FYNNEI. Trimming left V 6 bases short and J 3 bases short, with 9 bases between. CDR3: CASRWGGYEQYF. The CDR3 DNA sequence: TGTGCCAGCAGGTGGGGAGGCTACGAGCAGTACTTC.

Only a few counts were recorded for this clone. V usage is TRBV7-3 and J usage is TRBJ2-1, with D possibly being TRBD2 (6 bases). V was trimmed by 1 base and J by 6 bases, leaving 13 bases between them. This CDR3 comprises 15 residues. The germline CDR1 and CDR2 sequences are SGHTA and FQGTGA. The chain's CDR3 is CASSLIAAPGNEQFF. The CDR3 region has the DNA TGTGCCAGCAGCTTAATAGCGGCTCCCGGCAATGAGCAGTTCTTC. Using reference TRBV7-3 and TRBJ2-1 for the parts outside the CDR3, the full variable domain is GAGVSQTPSNKVTEKGKYVELRCDPISGHTALYWYRQSLGQGPEFLIYFQGTGAADDSGLPNDRFFAVRPEGSVSTLKIQRTERGDSAVYLCASSLIAAPGNEQFFGPGTRLTVL.

The chain combines TRBV7-9 with TRBJ2-3; no firm D call. The CDR3 is 11 amino acids. With 10 bases removed from V and 0 bases from J, the gap between germline ends came to 5 bases. The germline CDR1 and CDR2 sequences are SEHNR and FQNEAQ (reference sequence). CDR3: CATSSTDTQYF. The CDR3, as DNA: TGTGCCACCTCGAGCACAGATACGCAGTATTTT.

This clone occurred once. The genes are TRBV28 and TRBJ2-7; a weak D match, TRBD1 (6 bases). This CDR3 is built from 14 residues. The V and J ends lost 2 bases and 4 bases respectively, with 12 bases between them. Germline V CDR1 and CDR2: MDHEN, SYDVKM. CDR3 DNA sequence: TGTGCCAGCAGTTTAGGGGTCAGGGGTTACGAGCAGTACTTC. Protein sequence: CASSLGVRGYEQYF.

This chain uses TRBV28 with TRBJ1-2; 7 bases are shared with TRBD1. CDR1 and CDR2 from the germline V gene are MDHEN and SYDVKM. With V trimmed by 3 bases and J by 6 bases, 16 bases remained unmatched. This CDR3 has 17 amino acids. The DNA for the CDR3 is TGTGCCAGCAGTTTGGCGGTTGAAAGGGGGCGCAAAAATGGCTACACCTTC. Its translation is CASSLAVERGRKNGYTF.

The genes are TRBV7-3 and TRBJ2-3; the D gene is possibly TRBD1 (6 bases). The germline CDR1 and CDR2 sequences are SGHTA and FQGTGA. Trimming cost V 5 bases and J 3 bases, with 18 bases left between them. There are 16 residues in the CDR3. The CDR3 nucleotides read TGTGCCAGCAGCCCAAAAGGGGGTTGGGCGACAGATACGCAGTATTTT. Amino acids: CASSPKGGWATDTQYF.

The rearrangement links TRBV6-6 to TRBJ2-2, with D perhaps matching TRBD2 (5 bases). Trimming took 5 bases from V and 8 from J, leaving 21 bases between them. This CDR3 contains 16 residues. Germline V lookup: CDR1 MNHNY, CDR2 SVGAGI (reference sequence). The CDR3 sequence: CASSRQTNFPGGELFF. CDR3 sequence (DNA): TGTGCCAGCAGTCGACAAACTAACTTCCCGGGGGGGGAGCTGTTTTTT.

The rearrangement links TRBV14 to TRBJ2-1; 10 nucleotides agree with TRBD2. Germline CDR1 is SGHDN and CDR2 is FVKESK. This CDR3 is 17 amino acids long. V dropped 6 bases and J dropped 10; count of bases not matched to a gene: 18. CDR3 residues: CASSQLPGTSARDEQFF. CDR3 bases: TGTGCCAGCAGTCAACTCCCCGGGACTAGCGCGAGAGACGAGCAGTTCTTC.

The rearrangement joins TRBV28 to TRBJ2-1, with 10 bases identical to TRBD1. The CDR3 sequence is 18 residues long. In germline, CDR1 is MDHEN, CDR2 SYDVKM. The V gene end was trimmed by 8 bases and the J gene end by 6 bases; junction bases not matched to a gene: 19. The chain's CDR3 is CASAPGQGRLGGSNEQFF. In DNA form, the CDR3 reads TGTGCCAGCGCTCCGGGACAGGGGCGACTAGGGGGGTCCAATGAGCAGTTCTTC.

The chain has TRBV18 and TRBJ1-1; maybe TRBD1 (6 bases). The length of the CDR3 is 15 residues. V lost 6 bases and J 4 bases, leaving 18 bases between the germline ends. Germline V gene lookup returns CDR1 KGHSH and CDR2 LQKENI. CDR3: CASSVLSGQSTEAFF. CDR3 sequence (DNA): TGTGCCAGCTCCGTTCTCTCTGGACAGAGCACTGAAGCTTTCTTT. The full variable domain, in which reference TRBV18 and TRBJ1-1 provide the parts outside the CDR3, is NAGVMQNPRHLVRRRGQEARLRCSPMKGHSHVYWYRQLPEEGLKFMVYLQKENIIDESGMPKERFSAEFPKEGPSILRIQQVVRGDSAAYFCASSVLSGQSTEAFFGQGTRLTVV.

The rearrangement links TRBV6-5 to TRBJ2-5, with 7 bases identical to TRBD1. V shed 6 bases, J shed 4 bases, and the junction held 5 bases outside the gene matches. This CDR3 region has 13 residues. Germline CDR1 reads MNHEY; CDR2 reads SVGAGI. CDR3: CASSFHRGETQYF. CDR3 nucleotide sequence: TGTGCCAGCAGCTTCCACAGGGGAGAGACCCAGTACTTC.

CDR3 bases: TGCAGCGTGGGACTAGCGGGAGGTTACCCCTACAATGAGCAGTTCTTC. It is translated as CSVGLAGGYPYNEQFF. The genes are TRBV29-1 and TRBJ2-1; 15 bases map to TRBD2. The ends lost 6 bases at V and 2 bases at J; junction bases unmatched: 5. This CDR3 is 16 amino acids long. Germline-derived CDR1 and CDR2 are SQVTM and ANQGSEA.

V gene TRBV5-1 combines with J gene TRBJ2-1, with 12 bases identical to TRBD2. This CDR3 is built from 16 residues. The germline gives CDR1 SGHRS, CDR2 YFSETQ. Unmatched junction bases numbered 9, after V lost 4 bases and J lost 7 bases. CDR3 nucleotide sequence: TGCGCCAGCAGCACAGGACTAGCGGGATTACAGAATGAGCAGTTCTTC. It translates to CASSTGLAGLQNEQFF.

The rearrangement links TRBV28 to TRBJ1-5; no clear D gene. This CDR3 contains 14 residues. The V end was cut by 7 bases, the J end by 0 bases, with 10 bases between. Germline V gene lookup returns CDR1 MDHEN and CDR2 SYDVKM. Here the CDR3 reads CASISGGSNQPQHF. DNA of the CDR3: TGTGCCAGCATCTCGGGAGGTAGCAATCAGCCCCAGCATTTT.

V gene TRBV6-5 combines with J gene TRBJ1-6; TRBD1 matches 12 bases. V trimming: 9 bases; J trimming: 8 bases; junction bases outside the gene matches: 5. CDR1 and CDR2 (germline): MNHEY, SVGAGI. The CDR3 sequence is 14 residues long. The CDR3 sequence is CASLGQGADSPLHF. The CDR3 DNA follows: TGTGCCAGTTTGGGACAGGGGGCGGATTCACCCCTCCACTTT.

This clone turned up a few times. This chain connects TRBV5-1 to TRBJ2-3; 7 nucleotides match TRBD2. Germline assignment: CDR1 SGHRS and CDR2 YFSETQ. Germline trimming cut 4 bases from V and 0 bases from J; bases unmatched to any gene: 8. This CDR3 is 16 amino acids long. In nucleotides, the CDR3 is TGCGCCAGCAGCCTCCGGGAGGCGGGAAGCACAGATACGCAGTATTTT. Translating gives CASSLREAGSTDTQYF.

This clone was detected once. The chain joins TRBV6-1 to TRBJ2-3, with D unresolved. The CDR3 runs to 12 residues. The V and J ends lost 3 bases and 5 bases respectively, with 6 bases between them. Germline CDR1 reads MNHNS; CDR2 reads SASEGT. The chain's CDR3 is CASSERQDTQYF. CDR3 in DNA: TGTGCCAGCAGTGAGAGACAAGATACGCAGTATTTT.

This clone was counted a few times. The chain has TRBV11-1 and TRBJ1-4; no reliable D call. Germline loops: CDR1 SGHAT, CDR2 FQDESV (reference sequence). Between the trimmed V and J ends, which lost 4 bases and 5 bases, there was a span of 8 bases. The CDR3 is 13 amino acids. CDR3 protein: CASSSDLNEKLFF. CDR3 bases: TGTGCCAGCAGCTCTGACTTAAATGAAAAACTGTTTTTT.

This clone appeared many times. This sequence joins TRBV2 and TRBJ2-1, with a weak D call TRBD2 (6 bases). Germline V gene data show CDR1 as SNHLY and CDR2 as FYNNEI. V was trimmed by 7 bases and J by 10 bases, leaving 20 bases between them. This CDR3 comprises 14 residues. CDR3: CASNLAVLRWEQFF. CDR3 nucleotides: TGTGCCAGCAACTTAGCGGTCCTAAGGTGGGAGCAGTTCTTC.

The chain employs TRBV27 and TRBJ2-3; D is undetermined. The CDR3 contains 12 residues. Germline CDR1 reads MNHEY; CDR2 reads SMNVEV (reference sequence). V lost 6 bases and J 4 bases, leaving 8 bases between the germline ends. CDR3: CASSPQSDTQYF. In nucleotides, the CDR3 is TGTGCCAGCAGCCCACAATCAGATACGCAGTATTTT.